The 19 T cell receptor beta chains below all came from one sample that was sequenced in a study of shared clonotypes between healthy human individuals (TCRdb year 2020). The method behind the library was the immunoSEQ multiplex PCR assay. TCRdb provides this immuneACCESS table in a form limited to in-frame rearrangements. Some clones are lacking; in checked studies, under half of them reflect an unresolved V gene, and why the rest are absent is not known. This sample lists some 2,500,000 clones; roughly 93% were detected once. More than 0.35% of the sample is taken by the ten largest. What was sequenced was naive CD4+ T cells from PBMCs. In light of the paper, this sample's cell subset or site label describes: CD45RA+ positively selected. Receptors originate from a man aged 18 to 29 in good health. Some clones in this sample may be carry-over from other donors' samples.

V usage is TRBV6-1 and J usage is TRBJ2-4; D gene unclear. In germline, CDR1 is MNHNS, CDR2 SASEGT. Trimming left V 1 base short and J 8 bases short, with 6 bases between. CDR3 length: 12 residues. The CDR3 protein is CASSEVMDIQYF. For the CDR3, the DNA is TGTGCCAGCAGTGAAGTGATGGACATTCAGTACTTC.

The CDR3 reads CAISESRGNLNYGYTF. The CDR3, as DNA: TGTGCCATCAGTGAGTCGAGGGGGAACCTTAACTATGGCTACACCTTC. J is TRBJ1-2 and V is TRBV10-3; tentatively, D is TRBD1 (6 bases). Deletions cut 0 bases from V and 1 base from J, with 12 bases between. The CDR3 length is 16 residues. Per the germline V gene, CDR1 is ENHRY and CDR2 is SYGVKD.

The V gene is TRBV7-9, the J gene TRBJ2-3; D possibly corresponds to TRBD2 (7 bases). Looked up from germline, CDR1 is SEHNR and CDR2 is FQNEAQ (reference sequence). Trimming pared 5 bases from V and 0 bases from J, leaving 12 bases between. The CDR3 covers 15 residues. The CDR3 nucleotides are TGTGCCAGCAGCCGCGGGGGCACTAGCACAGATACGCAGTATTTT. This translates into CASSRGGTSTDTQYF.

The chain couples TRBV27 to TRBJ1-3, with D uncertain. Trimming removed 5 bases at V and 4 bases at J, with 12 bases between. Germline loops: CDR1 MNHEY, CDR2 SMNVEV (reference sequence). The CDR3 loop spans 14 amino acids. CDR3 amino acids: CASSPREKGNTIYF. The CDR3 DNA sequence: TGTGCCAGCAGTCCTAGGGAAAAAGGAAACACCATATATTTT.

This chain joins TRBV6-1 and TRBJ2-1, with 7 bases aligning to TRBD2. Germline trimming cut 4 bases from V and 4 bases from J; bases unmatched to any gene: 7. This CDR3 has 15 amino acids. In germline, CDR1 is MNHNS, CDR2 SASEGT. This chain's CDR3 is CASSVGLAEYNEQFF. The CDR3, as DNA: TGTGCCAGCAGTGTAGGGCTAGCGGAATACAATGAGCAGTTCTTC.

V usage is TRBV7-9 and J usage is TRBJ2-4; tentatively, D is TRBD1 (6 bases). Germline-derived CDR1 and CDR2 are SEHNR and FQNEAQ (reference sequence). Trimming left V 4 bases short and J 0 bases short, with 10 bases between. The CDR3 is made up of 15 amino acids. The CDR3 bases are TGTGCCAGCAGCTCAGACAGGCTAGCCAAAAACATTCAGTACTTC. Translated, it gives CASSSDRLAKNIQYF. The full variable domain, completed using reference TRBV7-9 and TRBJ2-4, is DTGVSQNPRHKITKRGQNVTFRCDPISEHNRLYWYRQTLGQGPEFLTYFQNEAQLEKSRLLSDRFSAERPKGSFSTLEIQRTEQGDSAMYLCASSSDRLAKNIQYFGAGTRLSVL.

The chain is built from TRBV30 and TRBJ1-5, with a possible D match to TRBD1 (5 bases). CDR1 and CDR2 from the germline V gene are GTSNPN and SVGIG (reference sequence). The CDR3 runs to 14 residues. Between the trimmed V and J ends, which lost 1 base and 7 bases, there was a span of 14 bases. CDR3 amino acids: CAWSARGSGQPQHF. CDR3 sequence (DNA): TGTGCCTGGAGTGCACGGGGGTCTGGCCAGCCCCAGCATTTT.

V usage is TRBV20-1 and J usage is TRBJ2-7; D not resolved. CDR1 and CDR2 from the germline V gene are DFQATT and SNEGSKA (reference sequence). V was pared by 7 bases and J by 6 bases, with 10 bases between. The CDR3 consists of 10 residues. The CDR3 reads CSGTAGEQYF. As DNA, the CDR3 is TGCAGTGGTACGGCCGGCGAGCAGTACTTC.

The chain employs TRBV5-6 and TRBJ2-1; 7 bases align to TRBD1. There are 14 residues in the CDR3. After removal of 4 bases from V and 3 bases from J, the junction contained 4 bases not matched to a gene. Germline V gives CDR1 SGHDT, CDR2 YYEEEE. The CDR3 is CASSRRQGYNEQFF. The CDR3 DNA follows: TGTGCCAGCAGCCGCCGACAGGGCTACAATGAGCAGTTCTTC.

V usage is TRBV30 and J usage is TRBJ2-7, with a possible D match to TRBD2 (6 bases). Trimming took 6 bases from V and 4 from J, leaving 22 bases between them. Per the germline V gene, CDR1 is GTSNPN and CDR2 is SVGIG (reference sequence). The CDR3 has 15 residues. The CDR3 coding sequence is TGTGCCTGCTCCGGGAGCCGAACTATGCCTTACGAGCAGTACTTC. This translates into CACSGSRTMPYEQYF. Variable domain in full (rest from reference TRBV30 and TRBJ2-7): SQTIHQWPATLVQPVGSPLSLECTVEGTSNPNLYWYRQAAGRGLQLLFYSVGIGQISSEVPQNLSASRPQDRQFILSSKKLLLSDSGFYLCACSGSRTMPYEQYFGPGTRLTVT.

This sequence joins TRBV5-1 and TRBJ2-2, with TRBD1 as a possible D gene (6 bases). Between the trimmed V and J ends, which lost 7 bases and 2 bases, there was a span of 12 bases. Germline V gene lookup returns CDR1 SGHRS and CDR2 YFSETQ. The CDR3 has 14 residues. The CDR3 DNA sequence: TGCGCCAGCCGGGGACAACCCAACACCGGGGAGCTGTTTTTT. Its protein product is CASRGQPNTGELFF.

The rearrangement joins TRBV5-4 to TRBJ2-3; tentatively, D is TRBD2 (5 bases). This CDR3 has 16 amino acids. V lost 1 base and J lost 3, with 15 bases in between. The germline gives CDR1 SGHNT, CDR2 YYREEE (reference sequence). This chain's CDR3 is CASSLLAFRGTDTQYF. CDR3 DNA sequence: TGTGCCAGCAGCTTGTTAGCATTTAGAGGGACAGATACGCAGTATTTT.

The genes are TRBV9 and TRBJ2-7; TRBD1 is a possible D gene (6 bases). This CDR3 comprises 15 residues. Trimming shortened V by 1 base and J by 5 bases, and 16 bases separated the two germline ends. CDR1 and CDR2 from the germline V gene are SGDLS and YYNGEE. The CDR3 nucleotides read TGTGCCAGCAGCGTACGGTCCGGGACAAGCGACGAGCAGTACTTC. Protein sequence: CASSVRSGTSDEQYF. The variable domain in full, with the rest retrieved from reference TRBV9 and TRBJ2-7, is DSGVTQTPKHLITATGQRVTLRCSPRSGDLSVYWYQQSLDQGLQFLIQYYNGEERAKGNILERFSAQQFPDLHSELNLSSLELGDSALYFCASSVRSGTSDEQYFGPGTRLTVT.

The chain recombines TRBV29-1 with TRBJ2-7; 10 bases align to TRBD2. V dropped 4 bases and J dropped 1; count of bases not matched to a gene: 13. Germline V gene data show CDR1 as SQVTM and CDR2 as ANQGSEA. The CDR3 spans 17 residues. The CDR3 is CSVARGVASGSSYEQYF. As DNA, the CDR3 is TGCAGCGTTGCCCGGGGAGTTGCTAGCGGGAGTTCCTACGAGCAGTACTTC.

The CDR3 region has the DNA TGTGCCAGCAGTAGTTCGGACAGGGGGCCTTGGGGCTACACCTTC. Protein: CASSSSDRGPWGYTF. The rearrangement uses TRBV28 and TRBJ1-2; 11 bases map to TRBD1. The CDR3 consists of 15 residues. V dropped 5 bases and J dropped 8; count of bases not matched to a gene: 10. Germline CDR1 is MDHEN and CDR2 is SYDVKM.

The chain couples TRBV5-1 to TRBJ2-3, with D possibly matching TRBD2 (6 bases). With 4 bases removed from V and 1 base from J, the gap between germline ends came to 10 bases. CDR1 is SGHRS and CDR2 is YFSETQ in the germline V gene. The CDR3 loop spans 14 amino acids. The CDR3, as DNA: TGCGCCAGCAGCAACGGCGGGGGCACAGATACGCAGTATTTT. Protein sequence: CASSNGGGTDTQYF.

The V call is TRBV25-1, the J call TRBJ2-1; D remains ambiguous. Germline V gene lookup returns CDR1 MGHDK and CDR2 SYGVNS. CDR3 length: 11 amino acids. V lost 4 bases and J lost 12, with 10 bases in between. Written as DNA, the CDR3 is TGTGCCAGCAGTGGGGCGATGAGGCAGTTCTTC. Translated, it gives CASSGAMRQFF.

Worth noting for this clone: Other DNA sequences within the sample encode an identical CDR3. The rearrangement uses TRBV5-6 and TRBJ2-5; the D gene is possibly TRBD1 (5 bases). The CDR3 runs 14 residues. CDR1 SGHDT and CDR2 YYEEEE come from the germline V gene. V was pared by 0 bases and J by 3 bases, with 9 bases between. CDR3 region: CASSLGGREETQYF. CDR3 nucleotide sequence: TGTGCCAGCAGCTTGGGGGGCAGGGAAGAGACCCAGTACTTC. Based on the CDR3 plus reference TRBV5-6 and TRBJ2-5, the full variable domain is DAGVTQSPTHLIKTRGQQVTLRCSPKSGHDTVSWYQQALGQGPQFIFQYYEEEERQRGNFPDRFSGHQFPNYSSELNVNALLLGDSALYLCASSLGGREETQYFGPGTRLLVL.

Of note for this clone: Other DNA sequences in this sample translate to the same CDR3. This sequence joins TRBV18 and TRBJ1-2, with TRBD1 matching over 9 bases. Looked up from germline, CDR1 is KGHSH and CDR2 is LQKENI. J gave up 4 bases and V 6 bases, and 6 bases lay outside the gene matches. This CDR3 region has 14 residues. The CDR3 loop reads CASSPGQGSYGYTF. The CDR3 bases are TGTGCCAGCTCGCCGGGACAGGGATCCTATGGCTACACCTTC.